The clone carrying this TCR beta chain was seen at least ten times. Its antigen is not known. This entry is derived from a study of T cells in Graves' hyperthyroidism and ophthalmopathy. Study-wide results and caveats: A 13 V-J model separated ophthalmopathy from stable hyperthyroidism. Researchers found most expanded thyroid clonotypes above 0.001 in blood as well.

Subjects aged 18 to 65 presented with newly diagnosed hyperthyroidism of less than 2 months' duration. TCR beta CDR3 sequences were amplified from RNA transcripts. HTBI primers drove first-round RT-PCR of the TCR CDR3. One entry per CDR3 protein results from TCRdb running MiXCR on the multiplex PCR reads. The sample carries 700,000 to 950,000 distinct CDR3 sequences, around a third recorded once. V was trimmed by 0 bases and J by 9 bases, leaving 15 bases between them. CDR1 is LNHNV and CDR2 is YYDKDF in the germline V gene (reference sequence). This CDR3 comprises 15 residues. The sequence was collected from a middle-aged woman with Graves' hyperthyroidism. This chain uses TRBV15 with TRBJ1-3; no firm D call. The sequenced sample was blood. Here the CDR3 reads CATSRDLGGHATIYF. The CDR3 DNA follows: TGTGCCACCAGCAGAGATCTCGGAGGGCATGCCACCATATATTTT. The entire variable domain, with the rest obtained from reference TRBV15 and TRBJ1-3, is as follows: DAMVIQNPRYQVTQFGKPVTLSCSQTLNHNVMYWYQQKSSQAPKLLFHYYDKDFNNEADTPDNFQSRRPNTSFCFLDIRSPGLGDTAMYLCATSRDLGGHATIYFGEGSWLTVV.